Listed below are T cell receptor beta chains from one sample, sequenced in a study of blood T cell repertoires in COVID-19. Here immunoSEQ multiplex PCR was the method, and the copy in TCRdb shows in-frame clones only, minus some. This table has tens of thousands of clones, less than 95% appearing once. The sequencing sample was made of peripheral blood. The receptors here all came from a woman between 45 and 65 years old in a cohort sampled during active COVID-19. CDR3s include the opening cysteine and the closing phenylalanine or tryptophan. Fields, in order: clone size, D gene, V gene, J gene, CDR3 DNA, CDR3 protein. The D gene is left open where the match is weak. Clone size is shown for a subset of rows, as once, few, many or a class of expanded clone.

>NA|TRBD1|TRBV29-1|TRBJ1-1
TGCAGCGTTGAAGGTAGACAGGGGAACACTGAAGCTTTCTTT
CSVEGRQGNTEAFF
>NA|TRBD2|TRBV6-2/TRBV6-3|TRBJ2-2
TGTGCCAGCACCCCAAACGGGAGGGCCCGGGGCGGGGAGCTGTTTTTT
CASTPNGRARGGELFF
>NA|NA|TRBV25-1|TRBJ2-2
TGTGCCAGCAGTGGAGGGAGCTACGGGGAGCTGTTTTTT
CASSGGSYGELFF
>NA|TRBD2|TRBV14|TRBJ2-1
TGTGCCAGCAGCCTAGCACCGGGACTAGCGGGAGGCTCCTACAATGAGCAGTTCTTC
CASSLAPGLAGGSYNEQFF
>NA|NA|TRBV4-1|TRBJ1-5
TGCGCCAGCAGCCAAGGTCGTCAGGGAGGAAATCAGCCCCAGCATTTT
CASSQGRQGGNQPQHF
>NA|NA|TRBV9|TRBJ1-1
TGTGCCAGCAGCAATGCCTGGAGCACTGAAGCTTTCTTT
CASSNAWSTEAFF
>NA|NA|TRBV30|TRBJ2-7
TGTGCCTGGAGTGTAGGACTGGGCCATGACGAGCAGTACTTC
CAWSVGLGHDEQYF
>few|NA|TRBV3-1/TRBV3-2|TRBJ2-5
TGTGCCAGCAGCCAAGGGGGGGGCCTGCCGCAGCCGGGTCAAGAGACCCAGTACTTC
CASSQGGGLPQPGQETQYF
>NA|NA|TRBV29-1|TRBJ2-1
TGCAGCGTTGATCGGGGGTCTAACAATGAGCAGTTCTTC
CSVDRGSNNEQFF
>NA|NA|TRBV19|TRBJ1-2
TGTGCCAGTAGTACCGTATCTACTAACTATGGCTACACCTTC
CASSTVSTNYGYTF
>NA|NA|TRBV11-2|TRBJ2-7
TGTGCCAGCAGCTTAGGTGACCCGGGACAAGGGAGCCCCTACGAGCAGTACTTC
CASSLGDPGQGSPYEQYF
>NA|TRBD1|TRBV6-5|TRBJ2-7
TGTGCCAGCAGCTTAGAACAGGGGGCGCGATACGAGCAGTACTTC
CASSLEQGARYEQYF
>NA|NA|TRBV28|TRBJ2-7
TGTGCCAGCAGTTTAAGTCAGGGCGAGGACGAGCAGTACTTC
CASSLSQGEDEQYF
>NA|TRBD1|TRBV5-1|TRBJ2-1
TGCGCCAGCAGTCCCGGGACAGTTGGTCCCAATGAGCAGTTCTTC
CASSPGTVGPNEQFF
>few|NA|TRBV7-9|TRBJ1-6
TGTGCCAGCAGCCCTGGACAGCTTAATTCACCCCTCCACTTT
CASSPGQLNSPLHF
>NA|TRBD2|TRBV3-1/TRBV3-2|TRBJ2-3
TGTGCCAGCAGCCAATATGCTAGCGGGACTAGCACAGATACGCAGTATTTT
CASSQYASGTSTDTQYF
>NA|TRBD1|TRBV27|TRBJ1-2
TGTGCCAGCAGTCCAGGACAGGCCTACTATGGCTACACCTTC
CASSPGQAYYGYTF
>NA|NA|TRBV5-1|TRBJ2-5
TGCGCCAGCAGCTTGAGCACCGGTTACCAAGAGACCCAGTACTTC
CASSLSTGYQETQYF
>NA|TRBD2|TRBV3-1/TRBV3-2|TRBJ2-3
TGTGCCAGCAGCCAAGATGGGGGGGGTACGCAGTATTTT
CASSQDGGGTQYF
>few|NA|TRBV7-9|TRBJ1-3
TGTGCCAGCAGCTCCCTCGTCTCTGGAAACACCATATATTTT
CASSSLVSGNTIYF
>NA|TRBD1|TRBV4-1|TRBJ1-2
TGCGCCAGCAGCCAAGCCGGGACAGCTAACTATGGCTACACCTTC
CASSQAGTANYGYTF
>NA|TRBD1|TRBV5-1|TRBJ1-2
TGCGCCAGCAGCATGGGACAGGGGGCGGCTAACTATGGCTACACCTTC
CASSMGQGAANYGYTF
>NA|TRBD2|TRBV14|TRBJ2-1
TGTGCCAGCAGCCCCCGACTAGCCGGTTACAATGAGCAGTTCTTC
CASSPRLAGYNEQFF
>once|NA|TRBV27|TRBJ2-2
TGTGCCAGCAGTTCGCTGGGGCAAAACACCGGGGAGCTGTTTTTT
CASSSLGQNTGELFF
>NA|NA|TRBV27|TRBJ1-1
TGTGCCAGCAAGCTAGGCCGGCACAAGACGAACACTGAAGCTTTCTTT
CASKLGRHKTNTEAFF
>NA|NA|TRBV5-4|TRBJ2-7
TGTGCCAGCAGCTTGCCACCTAGCTTGGAGCAGTACTTC
CASSLPPSLEQYF
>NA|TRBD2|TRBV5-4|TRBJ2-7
TGTGCCAGCCGCTCCCTGCTAGCGGGAAAGCACCACGAGCAGTACTTC
CASRSLLAGKHHEQYF
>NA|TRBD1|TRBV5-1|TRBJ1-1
TGCGCCAGCAGCTTGGCGGAAGGACAGGGGAAGGACACTGAAGCTTTCTTT
CASSLAEGQGKDTEAFF
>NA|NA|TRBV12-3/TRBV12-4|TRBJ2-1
TGTGCCAGCAGATCCCTCAATGAGCAGTTCTTC
CASRSLNEQFF
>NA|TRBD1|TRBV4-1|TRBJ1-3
TGCGCCAGCAGCGCGGGACAGGAGATTAATCGAGATTCTGGAAACACCATATATTTT
CASSAGQEINRDSGNTIYF
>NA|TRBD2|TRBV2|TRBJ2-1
TGTGCCAGCAAAGTCGCGACTAGCGTCTACAATGAGCAGTTCTTC
CASKVATSVYNEQFF